A single sample is the source of the 2 T cell receptor beta chains below, sequenced in a study of blood T cell repertoires in COVID-19. TCRdb keeps only in-frame clones here, not all; method: immunoSEQ multiplex PCR. The sample records about 390,000 clones, about 86% being singletons. The sequenced material came from PBMCs or T cells enriched from blood (not recorded which). The receptors originated from a woman aged 45-60 years who had recovered from COVID-19.

The J gene is TRBJ2-4, the V gene TRBV4-1; no definite D call. Trimming left V 1 base short and J 8 bases short, with 18 bases between. CDR3 length equals 16 residues. Germline values: CDR1 MGHRA, CDR2 YSYEKL. The CDR3: CASSQVWAGSPDIQYF. CDR3 DNA: TGCGCCAGCAGCCAAGTTTGGGCAGGTTCCCCGGACATTCAGTACTTC.

This clone was seen more than once but under ten times. This chain connects TRBV3-1 (or the pseudogene TRBV3-2) to TRBJ2-6; no clear D. There are 15 residues in the CDR3. Germline V lookup: CDR1 LGHDT, CDR2 YNNKEL (reference sequence). With 4 bases removed from V and 0 bases from J, the gap between germline ends came to 7 bases. This chain's CDR3 is CASSPHTSGANVLTF. The DNA for the CDR3 is TGTGCCAGCAGCCCTCACACCTCTGGGGCCAACGTCCTGACTTTC.